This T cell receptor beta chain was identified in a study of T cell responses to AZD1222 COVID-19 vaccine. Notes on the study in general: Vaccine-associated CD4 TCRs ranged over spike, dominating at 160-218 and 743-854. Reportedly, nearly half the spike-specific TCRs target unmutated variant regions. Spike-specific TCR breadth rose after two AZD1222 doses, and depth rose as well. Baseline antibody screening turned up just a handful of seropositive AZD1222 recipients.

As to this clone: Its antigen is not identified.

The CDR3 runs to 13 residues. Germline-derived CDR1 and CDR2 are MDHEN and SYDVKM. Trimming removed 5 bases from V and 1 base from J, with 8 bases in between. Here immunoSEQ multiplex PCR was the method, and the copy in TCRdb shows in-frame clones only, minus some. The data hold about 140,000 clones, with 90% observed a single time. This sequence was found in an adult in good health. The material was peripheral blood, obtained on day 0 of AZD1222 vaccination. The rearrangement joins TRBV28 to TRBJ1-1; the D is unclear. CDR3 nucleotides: TGTGCCAGCAGTACGGCCCGGAACACTGAAGCTTTCTTT. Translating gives CASSTARNTEAFF.